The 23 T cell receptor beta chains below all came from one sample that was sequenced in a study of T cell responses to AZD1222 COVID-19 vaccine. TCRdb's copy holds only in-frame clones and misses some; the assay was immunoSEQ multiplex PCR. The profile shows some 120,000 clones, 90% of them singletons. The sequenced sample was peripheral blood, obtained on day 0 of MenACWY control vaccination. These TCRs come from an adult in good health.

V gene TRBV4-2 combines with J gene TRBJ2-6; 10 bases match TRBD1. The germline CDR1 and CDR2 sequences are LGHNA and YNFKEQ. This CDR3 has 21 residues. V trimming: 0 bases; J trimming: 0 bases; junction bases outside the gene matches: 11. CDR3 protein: CASSQDLVGTGAHSGANVLTF. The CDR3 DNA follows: TGTGCCAGCAGCCAAGATTTGGTGGGGACAGGGGCGCACTCTGGGGCCAACGTCCTGACTTTC.

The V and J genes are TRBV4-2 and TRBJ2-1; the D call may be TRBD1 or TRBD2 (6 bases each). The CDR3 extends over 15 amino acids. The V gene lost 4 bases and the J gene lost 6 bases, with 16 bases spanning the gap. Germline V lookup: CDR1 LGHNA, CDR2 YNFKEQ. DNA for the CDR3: TGTGCCAGCAGCCTTCGGGGGCGGCACCCCAATGAGCAGTTCTTC. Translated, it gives CASSLRGRHPNEQFF.

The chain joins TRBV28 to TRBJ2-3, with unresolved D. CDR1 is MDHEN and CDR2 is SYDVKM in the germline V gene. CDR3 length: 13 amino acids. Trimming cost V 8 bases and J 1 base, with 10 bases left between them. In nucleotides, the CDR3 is TGTGCCAGCGCCCTGATGGGCACAGATACGCAGTATTTT. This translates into CASALMGTDTQYF. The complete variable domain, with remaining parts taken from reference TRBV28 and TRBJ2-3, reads DVKVTQSSRYLVKRTGEKVFLECVQDMDHENMFWYRQDPGLGLRLIYFSYDVKMKEKGDIPEGYSVSREKKERFSLILESASTNQTSMYLCASALMGTDTQYFGPGTRLTVL.

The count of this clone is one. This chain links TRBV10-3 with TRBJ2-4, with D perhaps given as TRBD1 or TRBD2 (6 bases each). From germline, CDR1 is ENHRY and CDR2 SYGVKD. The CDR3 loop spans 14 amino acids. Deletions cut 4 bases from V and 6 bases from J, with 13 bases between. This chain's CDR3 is CAISAGAEGNIQYF. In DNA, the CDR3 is TGTGCCATCAGTGCGGGGGCCGAGGGAAACATTCAGTACTTC.

The CDR3 coding sequence is TGTGCCAGCAGTGGATCAGGGTCCGCAGATACGCAGTATTTT. Its protein product is CASSGSGSADTQYF. The chain has TRBV25-1 and TRBJ2-3; a possible D gene is TRBD1 (5 bases). Looked up from germline, CDR1 is MGHDK and CDR2 is SYGVNS. The ends were cut back, 4 bases at V and 4 bases at J, with 12 bases in the middle. The CDR3 covers 14 residues.

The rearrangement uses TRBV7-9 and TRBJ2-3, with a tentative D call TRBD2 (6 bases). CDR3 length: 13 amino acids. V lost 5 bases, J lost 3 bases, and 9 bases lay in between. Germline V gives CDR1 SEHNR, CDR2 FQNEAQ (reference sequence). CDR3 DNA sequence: TGTGCCAGCAGCCAGAGCGGGACAGATACGCAGTATTTT. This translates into CASSQSGTDTQYF.

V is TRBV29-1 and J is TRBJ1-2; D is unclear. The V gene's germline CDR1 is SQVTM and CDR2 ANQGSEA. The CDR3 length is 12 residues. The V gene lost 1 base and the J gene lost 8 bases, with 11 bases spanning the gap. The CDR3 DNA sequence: TGCAGCGTTGAAGCGGGGTCGAGGGGCTACACCTTC. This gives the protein CSVEAGSRGYTF.

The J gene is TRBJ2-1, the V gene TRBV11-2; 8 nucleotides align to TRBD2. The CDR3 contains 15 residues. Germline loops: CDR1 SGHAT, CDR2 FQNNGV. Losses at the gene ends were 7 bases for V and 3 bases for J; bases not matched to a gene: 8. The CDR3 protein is CASTQRGIHYNEQFF. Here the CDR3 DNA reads TGTGCCAGCACCCAGCGGGGGATCCACTACAATGAGCAGTTCTTC.

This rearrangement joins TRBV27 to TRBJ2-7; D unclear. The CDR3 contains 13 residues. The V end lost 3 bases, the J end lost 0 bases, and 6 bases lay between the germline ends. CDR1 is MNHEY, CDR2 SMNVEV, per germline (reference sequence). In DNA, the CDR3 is TGTGCCAGCAGTTTGCCCAGCTCCTACGAGCAGTACGTC. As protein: CASSLPSSYEQYV.

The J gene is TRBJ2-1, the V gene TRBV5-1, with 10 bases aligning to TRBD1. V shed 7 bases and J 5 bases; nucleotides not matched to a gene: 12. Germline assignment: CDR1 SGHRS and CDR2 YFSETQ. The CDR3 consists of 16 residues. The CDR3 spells CASSQGGTGDNNEQFF. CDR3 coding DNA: TGCGCCAGCTCCCAGGGCGGGACAGGGGACAACAATGAGCAGTTCTTC.

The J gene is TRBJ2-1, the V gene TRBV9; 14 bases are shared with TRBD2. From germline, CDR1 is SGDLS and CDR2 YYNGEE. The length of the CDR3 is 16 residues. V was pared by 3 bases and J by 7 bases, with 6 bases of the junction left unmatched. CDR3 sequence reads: CASSAGTSGRINEQFF. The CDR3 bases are TGTGCCAGCAGCGCCGGGACTAGCGGGAGAATTAATGAGCAGTTCTTC.

The CDR3 region has the DNA TGTGCCAGCAGCTTGCCGGACAGGAACACTGAAGCTTTCTTT. Residues: CASSLPDRNTEAFF. The chain has TRBV5-4 and TRBJ1-1; D is possibly TRBD1 (6 bases). Deletions cut 1 base from V and 1 base from J, with 8 bases between. Germline CDR1 and CDR2: SGHNT and YYREEE (reference sequence). CDR3 length equals 14 residues.

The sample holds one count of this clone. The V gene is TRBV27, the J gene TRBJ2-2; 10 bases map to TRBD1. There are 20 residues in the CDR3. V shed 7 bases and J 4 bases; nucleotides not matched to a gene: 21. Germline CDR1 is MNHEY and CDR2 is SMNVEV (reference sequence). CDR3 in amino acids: CASKQSRTGTGVLSTGELFF. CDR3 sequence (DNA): TGTGCCAGCAAACAATCGAGGACCGGGACAGGGGTGTTAAGCACCGGGGAGCTGTTTTTT.

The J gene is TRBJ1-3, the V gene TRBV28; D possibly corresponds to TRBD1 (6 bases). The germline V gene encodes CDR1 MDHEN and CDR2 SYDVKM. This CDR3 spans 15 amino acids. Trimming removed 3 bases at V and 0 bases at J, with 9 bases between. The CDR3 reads CASSFGGGSGNTIYF. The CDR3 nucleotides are TGTGCCAGCAGTTTTGGAGGGGGCTCTGGAAACACCATATATTTT.

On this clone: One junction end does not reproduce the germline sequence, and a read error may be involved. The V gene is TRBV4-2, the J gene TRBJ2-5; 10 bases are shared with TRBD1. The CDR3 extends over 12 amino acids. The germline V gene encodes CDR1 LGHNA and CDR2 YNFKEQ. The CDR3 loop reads CASSQGDRGPHF. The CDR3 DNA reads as TGTGCCAGCAGCCAAGGGGACAGGGGACCCCACTTC.

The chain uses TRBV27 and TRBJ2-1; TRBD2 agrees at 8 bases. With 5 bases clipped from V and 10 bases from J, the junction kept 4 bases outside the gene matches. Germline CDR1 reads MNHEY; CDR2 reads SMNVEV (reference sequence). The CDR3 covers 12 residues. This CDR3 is CASSPGLGEQFF. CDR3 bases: TGTGCCAGCAGTCCGGGACTAGGAGAGCAGTTCTTC.

CDR3 amino acids: CASSSTVEAFF. The CDR3 DNA follows: TGTGCCAGCAGTTCAACCGTTGAAGCTTTCTTT. V and J are TRBV11-2 and TRBJ1-1; D call uncertain. CDR3 length equals 11 residues. The V end was cut by 6 bases, the J end by 7 bases, with 9 bases between. Germline V gene data show CDR1 as SGHAT and CDR2 as FQNNGV.

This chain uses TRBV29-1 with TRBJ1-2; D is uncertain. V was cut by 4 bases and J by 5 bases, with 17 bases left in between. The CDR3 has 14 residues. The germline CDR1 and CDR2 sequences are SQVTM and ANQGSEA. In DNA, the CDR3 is TGCAGCGTTGGAGCCGCCGGGCCCGATTATGGCTACACCTTC. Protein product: CSVGAAGPDYGYTF.

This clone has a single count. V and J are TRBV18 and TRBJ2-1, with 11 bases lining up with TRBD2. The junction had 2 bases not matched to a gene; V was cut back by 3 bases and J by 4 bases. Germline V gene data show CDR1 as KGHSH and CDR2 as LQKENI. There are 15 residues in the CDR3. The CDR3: CASSPLAGGYNEQFF. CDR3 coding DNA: TGTGCCAGCTCACCCCTAGCGGGGGGATACAATGAGCAGTTCTTC.

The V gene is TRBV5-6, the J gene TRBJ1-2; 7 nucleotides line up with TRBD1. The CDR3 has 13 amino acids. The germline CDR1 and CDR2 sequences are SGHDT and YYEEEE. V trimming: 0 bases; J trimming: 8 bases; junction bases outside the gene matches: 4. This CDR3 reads CASSLGQGLGYTF. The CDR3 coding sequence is TGTGCCAGCAGCTTGGGACAGGGTCTGGGCTACACCTTC.

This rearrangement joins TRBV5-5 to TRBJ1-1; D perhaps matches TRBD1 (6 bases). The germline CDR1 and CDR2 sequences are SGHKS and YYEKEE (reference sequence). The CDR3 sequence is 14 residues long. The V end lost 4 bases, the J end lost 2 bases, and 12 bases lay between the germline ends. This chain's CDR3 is CASSLTGSNTEAFF. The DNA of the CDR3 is TGTGCCAGCAGCCTGACAGGAAGTAACACTGAAGCTTTCTTT.

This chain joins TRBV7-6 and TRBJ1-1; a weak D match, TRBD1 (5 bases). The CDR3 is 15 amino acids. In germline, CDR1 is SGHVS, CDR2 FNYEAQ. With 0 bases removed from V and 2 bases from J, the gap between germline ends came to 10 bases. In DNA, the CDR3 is TGTGCCAGCAGCTTAGCGCCAGGGAGCAACACTGAAGCTTTCTTT. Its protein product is CASSLAPGSNTEAFF.

CDR3 in DNA: TGTGCCAGCAACAGAGATAATTCACCCCTCCACTTT. Amino acids: CASNRDNSPLHF. V and J are TRBV2 and TRBJ1-6; no definite D call. This CDR3 is built from 12 residues. V dropped 7 bases and J dropped 5 bases, with 6 bases sitting between them. Germline CDR1 is SNHLY and CDR2 is FYNNEI.